This TCR beta chain derives from a study of cytomegalovirus exposure and HLA in healthy donors. Study-wide background: An analysis done earlier identified fewer than 140 million unique TCR beta sequences from approximately 180 million T cells.

CDR1 and CDR2 (germline): SGHNT, YENEEA. This CDR3 is built from 16 residues. V shed 5 bases and J shed 2 bases, with 16 bases lying between them. This PCR relied on a set of 60 Vbeta primers and 13 Jbeta primers. The protocol was immunoSEQ multiplex PCR, while the TCRdb copy is restricted to in-frame clones and leaves out a portion. Of 200,000 or so clones in the sample, approximately 78% are singletons; the top ten hold approximately 0.8%. Regarding the study as a whole: DRB1 had the most TCR associations and HLA-C the fewest, a later analysis found, with rates varying by HLA locus. Presence/absence analyses took donor sequencing depth as roughly uniform. Some highly shared sequence variants likely arose as a pipeline artifact.

Of note for this clone: Its antigen is unidentified.

What was sequenced was PBMCs. This chain uses TRBV11-3 with TRBJ1-5; D possibly corresponds to TRBD1 (6 bases). The receptor was isolated from a woman between 18 and 29 years old in good health and CMV-seronegative. CDR3 residues: CASSSLRTVGNQPQHF. DNA of the CDR3: TGTGCCAGCAGCAGCTTAAGGACAGTCGGCAATCAGCCCCAGCATTTT.